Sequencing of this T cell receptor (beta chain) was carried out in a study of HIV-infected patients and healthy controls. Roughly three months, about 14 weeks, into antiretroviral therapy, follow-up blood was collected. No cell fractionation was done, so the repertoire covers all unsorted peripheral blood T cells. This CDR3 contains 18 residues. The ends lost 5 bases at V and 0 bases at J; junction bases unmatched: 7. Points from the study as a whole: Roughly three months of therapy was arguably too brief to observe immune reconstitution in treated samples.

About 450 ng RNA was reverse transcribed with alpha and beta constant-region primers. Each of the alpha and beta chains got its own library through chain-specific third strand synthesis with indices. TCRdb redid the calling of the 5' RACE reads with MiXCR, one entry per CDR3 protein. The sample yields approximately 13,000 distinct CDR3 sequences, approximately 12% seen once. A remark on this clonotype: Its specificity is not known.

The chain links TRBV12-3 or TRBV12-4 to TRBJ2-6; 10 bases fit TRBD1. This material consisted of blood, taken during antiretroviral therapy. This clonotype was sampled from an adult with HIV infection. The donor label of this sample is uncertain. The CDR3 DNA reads TGTGCCAGCAGTATGGGACAGGGGCCATCCTCTGGGGCCAACGTCCTGACTTTC. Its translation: CASSMGQGPSSGANVLTF.